Following are 4 T cell receptor beta chains from one sample sequenced in a study of chemoradiotherapy in HPV16-positive cancers. TCRdb's table, derived via immunoSEQ multiplex PCR, lists solely in-frame clones and lacks some. The table includes some 24,000 clones, approximately 94% detected once. Collection took place from a patient who underwent chemoradiotherapy. The receptor set was obtained from a human donor with HPV-associated anogenital cancer.

This rearrangement joins TRBV30 to TRBJ1-1; D gene unclear. This CDR3 is 12 amino acids long. Between the trimmed V and J ends, which lost 2 bases and 7 bases, there was a span of 11 bases. Germline V gives CDR1 GTSNPN, CDR2 SVGIG (reference sequence). The CDR3: CAWSKVVSEAFF. CDR3 sequence (DNA): TGTGCCTGGAGTAAGGTTGTCAGTGAAGCTTTCTTT.

The genes are TRBV10-3 and TRBJ1-1; D is uncertain. CDR1 and CDR2 (germline): ENHRY, SYGVKD. The CDR3 runs to 13 residues. Deletions cut 7 bases from V and 3 bases from J, with 12 bases between. The CDR3 region has the DNA TGTGCCATCATGCCCCGTCCCGACACTGAAGCTTTCTTT. Its translation: CAIMPRPDTEAFF.

This clone has only one observation. This rearrangement joins TRBV7-9 to TRBJ1-2; D not certain. Germline lookup yields CDR1 SEHNR and CDR2 FQNEAQ (reference sequence). CDR3 size: 15 residues. The germline V and J ends were trimmed by 10 bases and 4 bases, with 22 bases remaining between them. DNA of the CDR3: TGTGCCACCACATTACTCGAGGGTAGGGCCTATGGCTACACCTTC. Protein: CATTLLEGRAYGYTF.

The rearrangement joins TRBV7-2 to TRBJ1-1, with 9 bases matching TRBD1. CDR1 is SGHTA, CDR2 FQGNSA, per germline. The CDR3 runs to 15 residues. Unmatched junction bases numbered 5, after V lost 1 base and J lost 5 bases. The chain's CDR3 is CASSLVGQGGTEAFF. CDR3 coding DNA: TGTGCCAGCAGCTTAGTGGGACAGGGAGGGACTGAAGCTTTCTTT.